Below are 20 T cell receptor beta chains sequenced from a single sample in a study of T cells expressing NK-cell markers (dated by TCRdb to about 2020). The library came from 5' RACE. The reads were generated on an Illumina HiSeq 2000. The reads, reprocessed by TCRdb, yield one row per CDR3 protein sequence and no DNA. The table kept for this sample lists 150,000 to 180,000 distinct CDR3 sequences. The ten top clones hold around 35% of the sample. The source material was blood T cells: a sorted CD56 or NKG2C T cell subset, CD4+ or CD8+ T cells, or bulk PBMC T cells (not recorded which). All receptors derive from a woman aged 50 to 60 in good health. Donor details come from another sample of the same person, matched by shared clones.

V is TRBV4-1 and J is TRBJ1-2. This CDR3 has 15 residues. The germline V gene encodes CDR1 MGHRA and CDR2 YSYEKL. This CDR3 reads CSSSQEKGRSYGYTF.

The chain recombines TRBV27 with TRBJ2-5; TCRdb's D gene call, TRBD1, goes unchecked for lack of DNA. The CDR3 covers 13 residues. CDR1 is MNHEY, CDR2 SMNVEV, per germline (reference sequence). CDR3 sequence: CASSLTDQETQYF.

The J gene is TRBJ2-2, the V gene TRBV2; TCRdb indicates TRBD1, and absent DNA this call remains unverified. Germline CDR1 SNHLY, CDR2 FYNNEI. The CDR3 runs 16 residues. The CDR3 is CASTTGQGLYTGELFF.

V is TRBV2 and J is TRBJ2-6. The germline CDR1 and CDR2 sequences are SNHLY and FYNNEI. The CDR3 runs 14 residues. Here the CDR3 reads CASPRGSGANVLTF.

V and J are TRBV4-2 and TRBJ1-1; there is no DNA to check the TCRdb D call of TRBD1. The CDR3 is 15 amino acids. Germline assignment: CDR1 LGHNA and CDR2 YNFKEQ. The CDR3 is CASSHLRGSRTEAFF.

V usage is TRBV30 and J usage is TRBJ2-7; TCRdb designates TRBD1, a call that cannot be tested without DNA. Germline V gene data show CDR1 as GTSNPN and CDR2 as SVGIG (reference sequence). This CDR3 is built from 12 residues. The CDR3: CAWRGGMNEQYF.

The chain has TRBV7-9 and TRBJ2-7; TCRdb's assignment of TRBD2 cannot be checked, as there is no DNA. The CDR3 length is 16 residues. CDR1 is SEHNR and CDR2 is FQNEAQ in the germline V gene (reference sequence). The CDR3 sequence: CASSSAEGWSRYEQYF.

J is TRBJ2-1 and V is TRBV6-5; TCRdb's D call of TRBD1 is untestable without DNA. The CDR3 loop spans 14 amino acids. Germline CDR1 reads MNHEY; CDR2 reads SVGAGI. The CDR3 spells CASTDRVGYNEQFF.

The chain links TRBV5-4 to TRBJ2-3; TCRdb outputs TRBD2, but without DNA this stays unchecked. Looked up from germline, CDR1 is SGHNT and CDR2 is YYREEE (reference sequence). CDR3 length equals 15 residues. CDR3 in amino acids: CASSSPGLTSDTQYF.

This rearrangement joins TRBV14 to TRBJ1-1. The germline CDR1 and CDR2 sequences are SGHDN and FVKESK. The CDR3 runs to 13 residues. CDR3 region: CASSQDTGPEAFF. Drawing the rest from reference TRBV14 and TRBJ1-1, the complete variable domain is EAGVTQFPSHSVIEKGQTVTLRCDPISGHDNLYWYRRVMGKEIKFLLHFVKESKQDESGMPNNRFLAERTGGTYSTLKVQPAELEDSGVYFCASSQDTGPEAFFGQGTRLTVV.

The chain recombines TRBV19 with TRBJ1-5; the TCRdb D gene call, TRBD1, has no DNA to confirm it. The CDR3 loop spans 16 amino acids. Germline loops: CDR1 LNHDA, CDR2 SQIVND (reference sequence). This CDR3 reads CASSPPVGTQVQPQHF.

The CDR3 spells CSARTGTSGNSYNEQFF. This rearrangement joins TRBV20-1 to TRBJ2-1; the TRBD2 assignment by TCRdb is unverifiable without DNA. CDR1 is DFQATT and CDR2 is SNEGSKA in the germline V gene (reference sequence). This CDR3 is built from 17 residues.

V gene TRBV5-1 combines with J gene TRBJ2-5. From germline, CDR1 is SGHRS and CDR2 YFSETQ. The CDR3 loop spans 14 amino acids. Here the CDR3 reads CASTRTDHQETQYF.

The chain is built from TRBV7-9 and TRBJ1-6; the D gene TCRdb calls, TRBD1, cannot be checked with no DNA. The CDR3 is 14 amino acids. Germline V gene lookup returns CDR1 SEHNR and CDR2 FQNEAQ (reference sequence). This CDR3 reads CASSLALRGASLHF.

The J gene is TRBJ2-5, the V gene TRBV25-1; TCRdb's assignment of TRBD2 cannot be checked, as there is no DNA. CDR3 length: 14 amino acids. The V gene's germline CDR1 is MGHDK and CDR2 SYGVNS. This CDR3 reads CASSGAQAWETQYF.

The chain joins TRBV27 to TRBJ2-3; TCRdb returns TRBD1, unconfirmable since there is no DNA. The germline V gene has CDR1 MNHEY and CDR2 SMNVEV (reference sequence). The CDR3 totals 14 residues. CDR3 in amino acids: CASSVLGGVDTQYF.

The V gene is TRBV19, the J gene TRBJ2-2; lacking DNA, the TRBD1 call made by TCRdb goes unchecked. Germline values: CDR1 LNHDA, CDR2 SQIVND (reference sequence). This CDR3 contains 14 residues. The CDR3 protein is CASSIGTLTGELFF.

This chain uses TRBV4-1 with TRBJ2-1. The germline V gene has CDR1 MGHRA and CDR2 YSYEKL. The CDR3 extends over 15 amino acids. This CDR3 reads CASSQAYSGFDEQFF.

The chain is built from TRBV28 and TRBJ1-5; with no DNA, the TCRdb D assignment of TRBD1 cannot be verified. The CDR3 is 14 amino acids. Germline loops: CDR1 MDHEN, CDR2 SYDVKM. CDR3 protein: CASSFWQGNQPQHF. Using reference TRBV28 and TRBJ1-5 for the parts outside the CDR3, the full variable domain is DVKVTQSSRYLVKRTGEKVFLECVQDMDHENMFWYRQDPGLGLRLIYFSYDVKMKEKGDIPEGYSVSREKKERFSLILESASTNQTSMYLCASSFWQGNQPQHFGDGTRLSIL.

The chain combines TRBV11-3 with TRBJ2-5. Germline V lookup: CDR1 SGHNT, CDR2 YENEEA. This CDR3 comprises 11 residues. The CDR3 protein is CASKDGETQYF.